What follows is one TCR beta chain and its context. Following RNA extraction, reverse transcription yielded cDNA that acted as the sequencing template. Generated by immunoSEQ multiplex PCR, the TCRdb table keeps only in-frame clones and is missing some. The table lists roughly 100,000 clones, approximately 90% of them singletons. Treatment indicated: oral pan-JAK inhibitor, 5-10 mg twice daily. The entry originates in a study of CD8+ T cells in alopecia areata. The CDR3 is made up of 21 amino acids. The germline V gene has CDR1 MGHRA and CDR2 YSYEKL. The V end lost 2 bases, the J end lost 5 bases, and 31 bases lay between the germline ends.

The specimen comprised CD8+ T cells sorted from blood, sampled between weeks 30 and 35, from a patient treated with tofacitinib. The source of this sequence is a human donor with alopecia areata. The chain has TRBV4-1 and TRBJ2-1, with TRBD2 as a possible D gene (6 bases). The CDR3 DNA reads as TGCGCCAGCAGCCAACCGCGGTTAGGGGTCCGTCGACTAGTCGCCCACAATGAGCAGTTCTTC. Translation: CASSQPRLGVRRLVAHNEQFF.